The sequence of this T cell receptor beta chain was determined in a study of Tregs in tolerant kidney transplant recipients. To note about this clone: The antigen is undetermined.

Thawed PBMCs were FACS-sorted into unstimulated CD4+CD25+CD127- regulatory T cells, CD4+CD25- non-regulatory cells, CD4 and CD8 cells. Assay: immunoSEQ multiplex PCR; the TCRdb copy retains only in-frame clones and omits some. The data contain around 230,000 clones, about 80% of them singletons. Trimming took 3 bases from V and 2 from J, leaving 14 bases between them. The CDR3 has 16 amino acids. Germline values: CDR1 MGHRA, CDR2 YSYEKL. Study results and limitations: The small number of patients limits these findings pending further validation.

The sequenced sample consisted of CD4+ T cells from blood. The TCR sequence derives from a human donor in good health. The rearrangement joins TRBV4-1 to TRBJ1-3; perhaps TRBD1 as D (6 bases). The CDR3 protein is CASSQSRTAAGNTIYF. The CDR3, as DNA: TGCGCCAGCAGCCAGAGCCGGACAGCGGCTGGAAACACCATATATTTT.